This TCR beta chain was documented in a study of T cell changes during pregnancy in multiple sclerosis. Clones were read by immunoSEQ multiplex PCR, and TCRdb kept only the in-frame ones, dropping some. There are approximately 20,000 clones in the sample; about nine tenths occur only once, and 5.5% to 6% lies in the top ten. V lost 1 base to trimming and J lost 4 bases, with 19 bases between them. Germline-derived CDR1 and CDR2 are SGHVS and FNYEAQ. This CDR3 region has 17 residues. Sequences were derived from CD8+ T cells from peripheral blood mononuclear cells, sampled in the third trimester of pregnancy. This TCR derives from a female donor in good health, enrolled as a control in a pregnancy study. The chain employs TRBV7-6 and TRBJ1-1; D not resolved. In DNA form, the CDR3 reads TGTGCCAGCAGCTTAGTATCTGGCCCACCGGGGAGCACTGAAGCTTTCTTT. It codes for CASSLVSGPPGSTEAFF.